This T cell receptor (beta chain) was found in a study of tumor-infiltrating lymphocytes in primary liver carcinoma. Starting material of 400 to 600 ng total RNA yielded TCR beta cDNA via a constant-region primer. Sequencing libraries for TCR beta derived from three nested multiplex PCR rounds that used slightly modified ARM-PCR. Each of the first two PCR rounds ran 9 to 11 cycles with TRBV1-TRBV30 forward and C-beta reverse primers. TCRdb reprocessed the multiplex PCR reads with MiXCR, giving one entry per CDR3 protein. Of some 190,000 distinct CDR3 sequences listed, around four fifths are singletons. Germline V gene data show CDR1 as SQVTM and CDR2 as ANQGSEA. There are 15 residues in the CDR3. The germline V and J ends were trimmed by 4 bases and 2 bases, with 18 bases remaining between them. Unsorted bulk tissue (roughly 19-30 mg) underwent RNA and DNA co-extraction. All tumor samples contained more than 80% viable tumor cells.

The TCR was taken from a middle-aged man with primary liver carcinoma and hepatitis B virus infection. V and J are TRBV29-1 and TRBJ2-7, with D perhaps matching TRBD1 or TRBD2 (5 bases each). Sequencing used tumor tissue from primary liver carcinoma. The CDR3 loop is CSVASVWGIPYEQYF. CDR3 DNA sequence: TGCAGCGTTGCGAGTGTATGGGGGATTCCCTACGAGCAGTACTTC.